The 2 T cell receptor beta chains below come from one sample, sequenced in a study of persistence of HIV-infected CD4 T cells. These TCRs' antigens remain unknown. Cells were stimulated nonspecifically with anti-CD3/anti-CD28 magnetic beads. Sorting of responding CD4+ T cells relied on upregulated CD40 ligand together with CD69. The immunoSEQ assay was version 4, run in survey mode. Profiled with immunoSEQ multiplex PCR; TCRdb holds only in-frame clones, not every one. This table holds 37,000 or so clones, about 87% found once. The material was CD4+ T cells sorted from PBMCs after approximately 20-hour stimulation, obtained from a patient who received antiretroviral therapy. These receptors all come from an adult man with HIV who was CMV-seropositive.

This chain links TRBV7-3 with TRBJ2-1; 9 nucleotides agree with TRBD1. J lost 9 bases, V lost 5 bases, and 5 bases had no gene match. The CDR3 is made up of 13 amino acids. Germline CDR1 reads SGHTA; CDR2 reads FQGTGA. The CDR3 region has the DNA TGTGCCAGCAGCGTTACAGGGGGCGGTGAGCAGTTCTTC. It codes for CASSVTGGGEQFF.

The CDR3 DNA sequence: TGTGCCAGTAGTATAGATATAGGAGGGAGCACTGAAGCTTTCTTT. Protein product: CASSIDIGGSTEAFF. The genes are TRBV19 and TRBJ1-1; no definite D call. The CDR3 sequence is 15 residues long. Trimming shortened V by 0 bases and J by 4 bases, and 12 bases separated the two germline ends. Germline lookup yields CDR1 LNHDA and CDR2 SQIVND (reference sequence).